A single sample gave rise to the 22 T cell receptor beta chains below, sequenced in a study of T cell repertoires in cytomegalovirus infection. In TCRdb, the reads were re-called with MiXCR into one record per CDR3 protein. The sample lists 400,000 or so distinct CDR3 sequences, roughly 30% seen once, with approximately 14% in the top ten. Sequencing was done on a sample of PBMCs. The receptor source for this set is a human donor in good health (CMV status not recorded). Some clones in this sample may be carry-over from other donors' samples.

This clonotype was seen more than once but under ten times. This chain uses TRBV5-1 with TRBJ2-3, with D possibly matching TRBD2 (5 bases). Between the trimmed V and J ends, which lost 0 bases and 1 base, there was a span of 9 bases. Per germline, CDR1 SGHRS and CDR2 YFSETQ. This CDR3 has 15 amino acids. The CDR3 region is CASSLGLARTDTQYF. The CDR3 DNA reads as TGCGCCAGCAGCTTGGGGCTAGCCCGCACAGATACGCAGTATTTT.

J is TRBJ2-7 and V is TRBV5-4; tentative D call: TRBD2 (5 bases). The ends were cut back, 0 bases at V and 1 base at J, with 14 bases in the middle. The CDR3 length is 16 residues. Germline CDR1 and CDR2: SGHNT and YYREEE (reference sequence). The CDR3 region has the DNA TGTGCCAGCAGCTTGGGGAGATCGGGGAATTCCTACGAGCAGTACTTC. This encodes CASSLGRSGNSYEQYF. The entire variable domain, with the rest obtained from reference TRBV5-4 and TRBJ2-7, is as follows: ETGVTQSPTHLIKTRGQQVTLRCSSQSGHNTVSWYQQALGQGPQFIFQYYREEENGRGNFPPRFSGLQFPNYSSELNVNALELDDSALYLCASSLGRSGNSYEQYFGPGTRLTVT.

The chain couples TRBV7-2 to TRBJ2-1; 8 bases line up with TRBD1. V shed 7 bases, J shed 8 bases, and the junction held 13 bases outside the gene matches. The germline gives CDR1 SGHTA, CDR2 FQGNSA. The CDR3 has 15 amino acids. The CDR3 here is CASITGTGAVDEQFF. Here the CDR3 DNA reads TGTGCCAGCATTACCGGGACAGGTGCTGTCGATGAGCAGTTCTTC.

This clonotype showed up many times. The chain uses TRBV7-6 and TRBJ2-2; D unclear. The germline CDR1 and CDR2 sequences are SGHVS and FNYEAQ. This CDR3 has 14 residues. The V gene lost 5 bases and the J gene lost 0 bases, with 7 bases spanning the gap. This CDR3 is CASSLGSNTGELFF. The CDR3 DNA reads TGTGCCAGCAGCCTGGGCTCGAACACCGGGGAGCTGTTTTTT.

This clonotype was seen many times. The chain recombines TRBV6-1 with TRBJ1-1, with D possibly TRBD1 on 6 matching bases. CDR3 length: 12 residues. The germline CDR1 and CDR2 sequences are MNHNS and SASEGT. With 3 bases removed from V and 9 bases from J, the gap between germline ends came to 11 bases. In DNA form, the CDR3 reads TGTGCCAGCAGTGACCTGGGACAAAAAGCTTTCTTT. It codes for CASSDLGQKAFF.

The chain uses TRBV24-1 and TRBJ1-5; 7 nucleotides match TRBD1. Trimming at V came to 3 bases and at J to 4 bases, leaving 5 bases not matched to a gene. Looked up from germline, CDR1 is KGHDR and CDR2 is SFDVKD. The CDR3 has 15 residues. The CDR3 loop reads CATSDTGDRNQPQHF. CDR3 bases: TGTGCCACCAGTGATACAGGGGATCGGAATCAGCCCCAGCATTTT.

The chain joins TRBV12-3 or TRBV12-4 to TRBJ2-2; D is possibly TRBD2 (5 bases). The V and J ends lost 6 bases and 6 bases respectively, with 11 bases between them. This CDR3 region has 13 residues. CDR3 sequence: CASSFGVPGELFF. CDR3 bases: TGTGCCAGCAGCTTCGGGGTTCCCGGGGAGCTGTTTTTT.

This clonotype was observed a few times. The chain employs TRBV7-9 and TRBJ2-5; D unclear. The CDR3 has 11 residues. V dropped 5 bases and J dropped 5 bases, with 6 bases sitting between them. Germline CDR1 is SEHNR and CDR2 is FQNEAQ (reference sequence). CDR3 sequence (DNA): TGTGCCAGCAGCCCCTGGGAGACCCAGTACTTC. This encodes CASSPWETQYF. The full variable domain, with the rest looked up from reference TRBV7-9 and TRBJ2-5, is DTGVSQNPRHKITKRGQNVTFRCDPISEHNRLYWYRQTLGQGPEFLTYFQNEAQLEKSRLLSDRFSAERPKGSFSTLEIQRTEQGDSAMYLCASSPWETQYFGPGTRLLVL.

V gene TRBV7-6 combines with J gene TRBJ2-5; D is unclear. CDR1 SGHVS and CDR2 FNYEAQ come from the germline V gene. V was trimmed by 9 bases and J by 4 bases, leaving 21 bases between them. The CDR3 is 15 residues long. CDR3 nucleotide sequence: TGTGCCAGACAAAGGGATTCCTGGATGGGAGAGACCCAGTACTTC. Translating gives CARQRDSWMGETQYF.

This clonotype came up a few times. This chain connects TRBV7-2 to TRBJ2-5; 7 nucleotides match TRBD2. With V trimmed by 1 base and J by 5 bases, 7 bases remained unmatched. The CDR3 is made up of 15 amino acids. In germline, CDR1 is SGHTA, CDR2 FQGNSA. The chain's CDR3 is CASSLVGGRVETQYF. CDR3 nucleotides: TGTGCCAGCAGCTTAGTCGGGGGGAGGGTTGAGACCCAGTACTTC.

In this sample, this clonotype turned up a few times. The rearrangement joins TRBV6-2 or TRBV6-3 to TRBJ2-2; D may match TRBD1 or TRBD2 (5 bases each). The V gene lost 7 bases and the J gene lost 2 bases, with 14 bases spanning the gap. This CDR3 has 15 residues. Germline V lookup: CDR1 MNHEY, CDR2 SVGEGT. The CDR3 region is CASNSGTFNTGELFF. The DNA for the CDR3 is TGTGCCAGCAACTCCGGGACCTTTAACACCGGGGAGCTGTTTTTT.

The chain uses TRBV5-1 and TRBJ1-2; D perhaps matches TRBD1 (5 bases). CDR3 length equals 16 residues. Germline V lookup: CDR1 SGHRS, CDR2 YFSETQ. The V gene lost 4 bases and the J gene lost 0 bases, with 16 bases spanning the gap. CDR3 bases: TGCGCCAGCAGCGATCTGCGACAGAGCCCTAACTATGGCTACACCTTC. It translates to CASSDLRQSPNYGYTF.

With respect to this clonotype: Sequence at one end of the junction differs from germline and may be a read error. The CDR3 reads CSSSLSPGYEQYF. The CDR3 coding sequence is TGTTCCAGCAGCTTAAGTCCAGGTTACGAGCAGTACTTC. The chain recombines TRBV7-3 with TRBJ2-7; D call uncertain. This CDR3 contains 13 residues. CDR1 SGHTA and CDR2 FQGTGA come from the germline V gene.

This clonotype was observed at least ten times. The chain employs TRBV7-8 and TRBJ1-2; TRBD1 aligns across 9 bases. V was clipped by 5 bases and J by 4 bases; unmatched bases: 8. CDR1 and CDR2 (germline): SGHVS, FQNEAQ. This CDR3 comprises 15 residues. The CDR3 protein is CASSTEVTGGYGYTF. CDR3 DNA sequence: TGTGCCAGCAGCACAGAGGTGACAGGGGGCTATGGCTACACCTTC.

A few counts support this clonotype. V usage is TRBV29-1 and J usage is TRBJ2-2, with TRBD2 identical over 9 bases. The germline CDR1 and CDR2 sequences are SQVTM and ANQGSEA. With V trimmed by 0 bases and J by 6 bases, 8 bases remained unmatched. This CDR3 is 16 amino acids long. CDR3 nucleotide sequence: TGCAGCGTTGAAGATCGAGGCGGGGGGGCCCCCGGGGAGCTGTTTTTT. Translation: CSVEDRGGGAPGELFF.

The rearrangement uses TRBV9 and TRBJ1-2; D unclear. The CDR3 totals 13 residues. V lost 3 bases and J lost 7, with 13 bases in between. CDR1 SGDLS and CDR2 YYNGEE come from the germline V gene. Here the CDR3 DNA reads TGTGCCAGCAGCGCAGACGGACTGACTGGCTACACCTTC. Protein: CASSADGLTGYTF.

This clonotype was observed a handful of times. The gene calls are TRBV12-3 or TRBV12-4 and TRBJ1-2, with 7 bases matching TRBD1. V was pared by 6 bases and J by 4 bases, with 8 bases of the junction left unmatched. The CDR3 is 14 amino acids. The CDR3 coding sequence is TGTGCCAGCAGCGAGGCAGGGGGATTCTATGGCTACACCTTC. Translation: CASSEAGGFYGYTF.

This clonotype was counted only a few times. CDR3: CASSKGQGWNTEAFF. For the CDR3, the DNA is TGTGCCAGCAGTAAGGGGCAGGGTTGGAACACTGAAGCTTTCTTT. The V call is TRBV28, the J call TRBJ1-1; D is perhaps TRBD1 (5 bases). The CDR3 contains 15 residues. V was clipped by 5 bases and J by 1 base, with 14 bases between them. Germline V CDR1 and CDR2: MDHEN, SYDVKM.

This CDR3 reads CATSDPQGVITDTQYF. The CDR3 nucleotides are TGTGCCACCAGTGATCCCCAGGGGGTGATCACAGATACGCAGTATTTT. The chain joins TRBV24-1 to TRBJ2-3, with 7 bases matching TRBD1. V was clipped by 3 bases and J by 2 bases; unmatched bases: 7. The CDR3 has 16 residues. Germline V gene data show CDR1 as KGHDR and CDR2 as SFDVKD.

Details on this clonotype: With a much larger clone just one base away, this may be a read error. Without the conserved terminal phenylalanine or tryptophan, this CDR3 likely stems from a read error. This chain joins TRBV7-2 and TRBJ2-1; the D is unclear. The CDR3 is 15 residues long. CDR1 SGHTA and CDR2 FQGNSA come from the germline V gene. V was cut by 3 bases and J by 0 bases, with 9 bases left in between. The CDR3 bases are TGTGCCAGCAGCTTGACGGATAGCTCCTACAATGAGCAGTTCTGC. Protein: CASSLTDSSYNEQFC.

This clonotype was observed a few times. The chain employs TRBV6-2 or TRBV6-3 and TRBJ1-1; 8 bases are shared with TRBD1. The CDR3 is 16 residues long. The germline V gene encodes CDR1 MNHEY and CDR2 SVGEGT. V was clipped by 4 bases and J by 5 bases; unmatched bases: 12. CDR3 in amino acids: CASSWEQGAIGTEAFF. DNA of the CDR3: TGTGCCAGCAGTTGGGAGCAGGGGGCGATCGGAACTGAAGCTTTCTTT.

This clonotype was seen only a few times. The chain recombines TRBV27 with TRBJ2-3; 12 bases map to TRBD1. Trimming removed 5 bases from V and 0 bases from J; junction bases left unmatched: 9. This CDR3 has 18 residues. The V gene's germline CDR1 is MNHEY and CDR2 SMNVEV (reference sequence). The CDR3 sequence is CASSTRDRGQSSTDTQYF. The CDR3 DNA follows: TGTGCCAGCAGTACGCGGGACAGGGGGCAAAGTAGCACAGATACGCAGTATTTT.